A selection of T cell receptor beta chains follows, all from one sample in a study of shared clonotypes between healthy human individuals. Sequencing was performed with immunoSEQ multiplex PCR; in TCRdb, only in-frame clones are kept and a portion is missing. The table shows around 2.1 million clones, with around 95% occurring only once. Sequencing was carried out using naive CD4+ T cells sorted from blood. The receptors were sampled from a man between 18 and 35 years old in good health. The CDR3 runs from the conserved cysteine through the conserved F or W. Fields, in order: D gene, clone size, J gene, V gene, CDR3 protein, CDR3 DNA. D genes are given only for firm matches. Clone size is given for some rows only: seen once, a few or many times, or a class if the clone is expanded.

d_call: NA
clone_size: NA
j_call: TRBJ2-7
v_call: TRBV6-1
cdr3_aa: CASSEVMRDMKQYF
cdr3_nt: TGTGCCAGCAGTGAAGTGATGCGGGACATGAAGCAGTACTTC

d_call: TRBD2
clone_size: NA
j_call: TRBJ2-5
v_call: TRBV7-2
cdr3_aa: CASSLAGVETQYF
cdr3_nt: TGTGCCAGCAGCTTGGCGGGAGTAGAGACCCAGTACTTC

d_call: TRBD1
clone_size: NA
j_call: TRBJ1-4
v_call: TRBV11-2
cdr3_aa: CASSLGGTGNEKLFF
cdr3_nt: TGTGCCAGCAGCTTAGGGGGGACAGGGAATGAAAAACTGTTTTTT

d_call: NA
clone_size: NA
j_call: TRBJ2-7
v_call: TRBV1
cdr3_aa: CTSSQVRTSGSSYEQYF
cdr3_nt: TGCACCAGCAGCCAAGTCAGAACTAGCGGGAGCTCCTACGAGCAGTACTTC

d_call: TRBD1
clone_size: NA
j_call: TRBJ2-7
v_call: TRBV7-9
cdr3_aa: CASSLVTGSNEQYF
cdr3_nt: TGTGCCAGCAGCTTAGTGACAGGGTCCAACGAGCAGTACTTC

d_call: TRBD1
clone_size: NA
j_call: TRBJ2-7
v_call: TRBV2
cdr3_aa: CARGQGRNYEQYF
cdr3_nt: TGTGCCAGAGGACAGGGGCGGAACTACGAGCAGTACTTC

d_call: NA
clone_size: NA
j_call: TRBJ2-2
v_call: TRBV2
cdr3_aa: CASSSNSANTGELFF
cdr3_nt: TGTGCCAGCAGCTCAAACAGCGCGAACACCGGGGAGCTGTTTTTT

d_call: NA
clone_size: NA
j_call: TRBJ2-1
v_call: TRBV5-6
cdr3_aa: CASSLRGINEQFF
cdr3_nt: TGTGCCAGCAGCTTGAGAGGGATCAATGAGCAGTTCTTC

d_call: NA
clone_size: NA
j_call: TRBJ2-1
v_call: TRBV2
cdr3_aa: CASRGANEQFF
cdr3_nt: TGTGCCAGCAGGGGAGCCAATGAGCAGTTCTTC

d_call: TRBD2
clone_size: NA
j_call: TRBJ2-2
v_call: TRBV5-1
cdr3_aa: CASSLASGRTGELFF
cdr3_nt: TGCGCCAGCAGCTTGGCCAGCGGGAGAACCGGGGAGCTGTTTTTT

d_call: NA
clone_size: NA
j_call: TRBJ2-3
v_call: TRBV7-2
cdr3_aa: CASSSQGGNTQYF
cdr3_nt: TGTGCCAGCAGCTCCCAAGGCGGAAATACGCAGTATTTT

d_call: TRBD1
clone_size: NA
j_call: TRBJ2-2
v_call: TRBV2
cdr3_aa: CASSQPTGANTGELFF
cdr3_nt: TGTGCCAGCAGTCAACCGACAGGGGCGAACACCGGGGAGCTGTTTTTT

d_call: NA
clone_size: once
j_call: TRBJ2-2
v_call: TRBV6-5
cdr3_aa: CASTPQRLTGELFF
cdr3_nt: TGTGCCAGCACCCCCCAACGACTCACCGGGGAGCTGTTTTTT

d_call: NA
clone_size: NA
j_call: TRBJ2-2
v_call: TRBV11-2
cdr3_aa: CASSQTGELFF
cdr3_nt: TGTGCCAGCAGCCAAACCGGGGAGCTGTTTTTT

d_call: NA
clone_size: NA
j_call: TRBJ1-6
v_call: TRBV10-3
cdr3_aa: CAISESPGDNSPLHF
cdr3_nt: TGTGCCATCAGTGAGTCGCCAGGGGATAATTCACCCCTCCACTTT

d_call: NA
clone_size: NA
j_call: TRBJ1-1
v_call: TRBV14
cdr3_aa: CASSTRTGNTEAFF
cdr3_nt: TGTGCCAGCAGCACCCGTACAGGGAACACTGAAGCTTTCTTT

d_call: NA
clone_size: NA
j_call: TRBJ2-2
v_call: TRBV19
cdr3_aa: CDAGSNTGELFF
cdr3_nt: TGTGACGCCGGCTCTAACACCGGGGAGCTGTTTTTT

d_call: TRBD2
clone_size: once
j_call: TRBJ2-5
v_call: TRBV4-1
cdr3_aa: CASSPGLAGVLETQYF
cdr3_nt: TGCGCCAGCAGCCCTGGACTAGCGGGAGTTTTGGAGACCCAGTACTTC

d_call: NA
clone_size: NA
j_call: TRBJ1-1
v_call: TRBV7-9
cdr3_aa: CASSLPTGTPNTEAFF
cdr3_nt: TGTGCCAGCAGCTTACCGACGGGGACCCCAAACACTGAAGCTTTCTTT

d_call: NA
clone_size: NA
j_call: TRBJ1-1
v_call: TRBV11-2
cdr3_aa: CASSLGSRAGLGTEAFF
cdr3_nt: TGTGCCAGCAGCTTAGGGAGTCGGGCAGGGCTCGGCACTGAAGCTTTCTTT

d_call: NA
clone_size: NA
j_call: TRBJ1-1
v_call: TRBV30
cdr3_aa: CAWSLIPAGAEAFF
cdr3_nt: TGTGCCTGGAGTCTAATCCCGGCGGGGGCCGAAGCTTTCTTT

d_call: NA
clone_size: NA
j_call: TRBJ2-6
v_call: TRBV15
cdr3_aa: CATSRDGAGANVLTF
cdr3_nt: TGTGCCACCAGCAGAGACGGGGCCGGGGCCAACGTCCTGACTTTC